Shown below are 24 T cell receptor beta chains from a single sample sequenced in a study of cytomegalovirus exposure and HLA in healthy donors. Clones were read by immunoSEQ multiplex PCR, and TCRdb kept only the in-frame ones, dropping some. This table has about 64,000 clones, 85% to 95% appearing once. Input material: PBMCs. The origin of the receptors is a woman younger than 35 in good health and CMV-seropositive.

V and J are TRBV7-3 and TRBJ2-3; 8 bases fit TRBD1. The CDR3 totals 13 residues. Germline CDR1 is SGHTA and CDR2 is FQGTGA. With 4 bases clipped from V and 5 bases from J, the junction kept 2 bases outside the gene matches. CDR3 sequence reads: CASSSGTGDTQYF. CDR3 nucleotide sequence: TGTGCCAGCAGCTCTGGGACAGGAGATACGCAGTATTTT. Variable domain in full (rest from reference TRBV7-3 and TRBJ2-3): GAGVSQTPSNKVTEKGKYVELRCDPISGHTALYWYRQSLGQGPEFLIYFQGTGAADDSGLPNDRFFAVRPEGSVSTLKIQRTERGDSAVYLCASSSGTGDTQYFGPGTRLTVL.

The chain carries TRBV28 and TRBJ2-5; 12 bases are shared with TRBD2. Looked up from germline, CDR1 is MDHEN and CDR2 is SYDVKM. The CDR3 runs to 19 residues. V shed 5 bases, J shed 7 bases, and the junction held 20 bases outside the gene matches. The CDR3 DNA follows: TGTGCCAGCAGTGGTCTAGCGGGAGGGCCGGCTTCGGGGGAGGGGACCCAGTACTTC. Its protein product is CASSGLAGGPASGEGTQYF.

This clone turned up a few times. This rearrangement joins TRBV4-3 to TRBJ1-1; D remains ambiguous. Germline loops: CDR1 LGHNA, CDR2 YSLEER. The ends were cut back, 6 bases at V and 0 bases at J, with 11 bases in the middle. This CDR3 has 14 amino acids. CDR3 loop: CASRGGWMNTEAFF. CDR3 DNA sequence: TGCGCCAGCAGGGGAGGGTGGATGAACACTGAAGCTTTCTTT.

V gene TRBV28 combines with J gene TRBJ2-7; a weak D match, TRBD2 (6 bases). V was trimmed by 5 bases and J by 7 bases, leaving 18 bases between them. The CDR3 has 14 amino acids. CDR1 is MDHEN and CDR2 is SYDVKM in the germline V gene. For the CDR3, the DNA is TGTGCCAGCAGTCACCGGCGGGATCTGGAAGAGCAGTACTTC. The encoded protein is CASSHRRDLEEQYF.

A single count supports this clone. The CDR3 loop is CASSRDRGAYEQYF. The CDR3 DNA sequence: TGCGCCAGCAGCCGGGACAGGGGAGCCTACGAGCAGTACTTC. The chain recombines TRBV10-2 with TRBJ2-7; 10 bases align to TRBD1. The CDR3 spans 14 residues. In germline, CDR1 is WSHSY, CDR2 SAAADI. Trimming removed 6 bases from V and 2 bases from J; junction bases left unmatched: 4.

The V call is TRBV6-1, the J call TRBJ1-3, with D perhaps matching TRBD1 (6 bases). The CDR3 extends over 16 amino acids. CDR1 and CDR2 from the germline V gene are MNHNS and SASEGT. The ends were cut back, 7 bases at V and 4 bases at J, with 20 bases in the middle. The CDR3 DNA reads TGTGCCAGCAATGAGCCGACAGGATTCTTGGGAAACACCATATATTTT. It codes for CASNEPTGFLGNTIYF.

CDR3 residues: CASSYSGLAGAGSNTF. CDR3 nucleotides: TGTGCCAGCAGTTACTCGGGGCTAGCGGGAGCGGGATCAAACACCTTC. This chain connects TRBV6-5 to TRBJ1-2; a possible D gene is TRBD1 (5 bases). CDR3 length equals 16 residues. V lost 0 bases to trimming and J lost 12 bases, with 23 bases between them. In germline, CDR1 is MNHEY, CDR2 SVGAGI.

This rearrangement joins TRBV30 to TRBJ2-3; D unresolved. Germline V gene lookup returns CDR1 GTSNPN and CDR2 SVGIG (reference sequence). Trimming took off 0 bases at V and 5 bases at J, with 6 bases between the two ends. The CDR3 totals 12 residues. The CDR3 sequence is CAWSVSRDTQYF. The CDR3 nucleotides are TGTGCCTGGAGTGTGTCCCGAGATACGCAGTATTTT.

The chain links TRBV27 to TRBJ2-1; TRBD2 matches at 7 bases. Trimming at V came to 1 base and at J to 0 bases, leaving 24 bases not matched to a gene. Germline CDR1 and CDR2: MNHEY and SMNVEV (reference sequence). The CDR3 contains 23 residues. The CDR3, as DNA: TGTGCCAGCAGTTTATTGTGGACTAGGAGGGGCCTTTCAGGGCAAAGCTCCTACAATGAGCAGTTCTTC. Translating it yields CASSLLWTRRGLSGQSSYNEQFF.

The CDR3 nucleotides are TGCGCCAGCAGCAAAAACACAGGGAGTCAAAACAATGAGCAGTTCTTC. Its protein is CASSKNTGSQNNEQFF. This chain connects TRBV5-1 to TRBJ2-1, with D perhaps matching TRBD1 (6 bases). Per germline, CDR1 SGHRS and CDR2 YFSETQ. This CDR3 contains 16 residues. The V and J ends lost 4 bases and 5 bases respectively, with 19 bases between them.

In DNA form, the CDR3 reads TGTGCCAGCAGCTTATCGACAGGGGCAGGCGAGCAGTACTTC. Its protein is CASSLSTGAGEQYF. The chain combines TRBV7-2 with TRBJ2-7; 8 nucleotides agree with TRBD1. Germline lookup yields CDR1 SGHTA and CDR2 FQGNSA. V lost 2 bases and J lost 6; bases outside the gene matches: 6. The CDR3 spans 14 residues.

The chain carries TRBV6-5 and TRBJ2-3, with 11 bases aligning to TRBD1. V shed 4 bases and J 4 bases; nucleotides not matched to a gene: 1. There are 14 residues in the CDR3. CDR1 and CDR2 from the germline V gene are MNHEY and SVGAGI. This chain's CDR3 is CASSSGQGADTQYF. The CDR3 DNA reads TGTGCCAGCAGTTCGGGACAGGGGGCAGATACGCAGTATTTT.

The rearrangement links TRBV7-8 to TRBJ2-3; possible D gene TRBD2, 6 bases. CDR3 length equals 16 residues. The V end was cut by 1 base, the J end by 1 base, with 12 bases between. The germline V gene has CDR1 SGHVS and CDR2 FQNEAQ. CDR3 in amino acids: CASSLDSPSGTDTQYF. CDR3 sequence (DNA): TGTGCCAGCAGCTTAGACTCTCCTAGCGGCACAGATACGCAGTATTTT.

This chain joins TRBV20-1 and TRBJ1-1; 7 positions agree with TRBD1. CDR1 DFQATT and CDR2 SNEGSKA come from the germline V gene (reference sequence). The CDR3 contains 11 residues. V trimming: 7 bases; J trimming: 12 bases; junction bases outside the gene matches: 11. The CDR3 region is CSVIGGQSTFF. The CDR3 DNA reads as TGCAGTGTTATAGGGGGACAGTCAACTTTCTTT.

V and J are TRBV18 and TRBJ2-2; D remains ambiguous. In germline, CDR1 is KGHSH, CDR2 LQKENI. V was clipped by 6 bases and J by 8 bases, with 10 bases between them. This CDR3 spans 12 amino acids. CDR3 DNA: TGTGCCAGCTCGTACCTAGAGGGGGAGCTGTTTTTT. Translated, it gives CASSYLEGELFF.

The chain recombines TRBV2 with TRBJ2-1, with D maybe TRBD2 (5 bases). This CDR3 region has 15 residues. The germline CDR1 and CDR2 sequences are SNHLY and FYNNEI. Trimming left V 3 bases short and J 7 bases short, with 16 bases between. The DNA of the CDR3 is TGTGCCAGCAGTGATGGGAGCCCCCCGGGAAATGAGCAGTTCTTC. Translated: CASSDGSPPGNEQFF. Together with reference TRBV2 and TRBJ2-1, the CDR3 gives the full variable domain: EPEVTQTPSHQVTQMGQEVILRCVPISNHLYFYWYRQILGQKVEFLVSFYNNEISEKSEIFDDQFSVERPDGSNFTLKIRSTKLEDSAMYFCASSDGSPPGNEQFFGPGTRLTVL.

The chain combines TRBV28 with TRBJ2-4; 7 nucleotides line up with TRBD1. Germline values: CDR1 MDHEN, CDR2 SYDVKM. V lost 6 bases to trimming and J lost 12 bases; unmatched junction nucleotides: 14. This CDR3 is built from 14 residues. This CDR3 reads CASRDTGESKDQYF. The CDR3 DNA follows: TGTGCCAGCAGGGATACAGGGGAGAGTAAGGATCAGTACTTC.

This clone appeared a few times. This chain links TRBV28 with TRBJ2-1; D is possibly TRBD2 (5 bases). Germline V gives CDR1 MDHEN, CDR2 SYDVKM. V lost 2 bases to trimming and J lost 2 bases, with 10 bases between them. The CDR3 consists of 15 residues. The CDR3 DNA reads TGTGCCAGCAGTTTAAGTGGAGGCCCCTACAATGAGCAGTTCTTC. Amino acids: CASSLSGGPYNEQFF.

Only one count was recorded for this clone. The J gene is TRBJ2-2, the V gene TRBV18; 8 nucleotides line up with TRBD2. From germline, CDR1 is KGHSH and CDR2 LQKENI. The CDR3 is 15 amino acids. Germline trimming cut 6 bases from V and 9 bases from J; bases unmatched to any gene: 12. In DNA, the CDR3 is TGTGCCAGCTCGACGGTCGGGAGGGTTGGCCGGGAGCTGTTTTTT. This codes for CASSTVGRVGRELFF.

The gene calls are TRBV13 and TRBJ2-7; 8 bases map to TRBD2. Trimming took 7 bases from V and 5 from J; bases not matched to a gene: 10. Germline CDR1 and CDR2: PRHDT and FYEKMQ (reference sequence). The CDR3 is 14 residues long. The CDR3 bases are TGTGCCAGCAAAATCGGACTAGCTATCGACGAGCAGTACTTC. Translated, it gives CASKIGLAIDEQYF.

V is TRBV6-1 and J is TRBJ2-7, with D maybe TRBD1 (6 bases). Germline CDR1 is MNHNS and CDR2 is SASEGT. The CDR3 length is 14 residues. V was trimmed by 4 bases and J by 3 bases, leaving 13 bases between them. CDR3 nucleotide sequence: TGTGCCAGCAGTGCTTTTCCCAGGGGCTACGAGCAGTACTTC. Amino acid sequence: CASSAFPRGYEQYF.

The chain employs TRBV7-2 and TRBJ1-5; D call uncertain. The V and J ends lost 0 bases and 7 bases respectively, with 7 bases between them. The V gene's germline CDR1 is SGHTA and CDR2 FQGNSA. The CDR3 covers 13 residues. DNA of the CDR3: TGTGCCAGCAGCTTAGCCCCGAGCCAGCCCCAGCATTTT. Its translation: CASSLAPSQPQHF. The whole variable domain, remainder taken from reference TRBV7-2 and TRBJ1-5, is GAGVSQSPSNKVTEKGKDVELRCDPISGHTALYWYRQSLGQGLEFLIYFQGNSAPDKSGLPSDRFSAERTGGSVSTLTIQRTQQEDSAVYLCASSLAPSQPQHFGDGTRLSIL.

This chain connects TRBV5-5 to TRBJ2-1, with TRBD2 matching 8 bases. Germline V gene sequence: CDR1 SGHKS, CDR2 YYEKEE (reference sequence). V trimming: 0 bases; J trimming: 9 bases; junction bases outside the gene matches: 8. The CDR3 covers 15 residues. The DNA for the CDR3 is TGTGCCAGCAGCTTGGAACTAGCGGCATCCGGTGAGCAGTTCTTC. Its protein is CASSLELAASGEQFF.

The rearrangement uses TRBV2 and TRBJ1-4; maybe TRBD1 (5 bases). CDR1 is SNHLY and CDR2 is FYNNEI in the germline V gene. With 7 bases removed from V and 2 bases from J, the gap between germline ends came to 17 bases. CDR3 length: 16 residues. As DNA, the CDR3 is TGTGCCAGCACCCCCCTATCCAGGGCGACTAATGAAAAACTGTTTTTT. This translates into CASTPLSRATNEKLFF. The full variable domain, in which reference TRBV2 and TRBJ1-4 provide the parts outside the CDR3, is EPEVTQTPSHQVTQMGQEVILRCVPISNHLYFYWYRQILGQKVEFLVSFYNNEISEKSEIFDDQFSVERPDGSNFTLKIRSTKLEDSAMYFCASTPLSRATNEKLFFGSGTQLSVL.